This T cell receptor beta chain came from a study of blood T cell repertoires in COVID-19. Study background: Samples came from the United States, Italy and Spain, spanning acute and convalescent COVID-19. In each case, the material was cDNA or gDNA derived from T cells, B-cell-depleted T cells, or PBMCs.

Authors' analysis steps: Amplification from reference gene primers served as the basis for estimated nucleated cell counts. Some clones are missing from TCRdb's copy, which holds only in-frame ones; the method was immunoSEQ multiplex PCR. That table is the source of V, J and clone size, and D and trimming were worked out from the DNA. This sample has fewer than 110,000 clones; about 90% occur once, and the top ten carry 17%. This clonotype originated in a man aged 50 to 60 with acute or convalescent COVID-19. The material sequenced was peripheral blood.

CDR3 sequence reads: CASSLAGLYNEQFF. DNA of the CDR3: TGTGCCAGCAGTTTAGCGGGTTTGTACAATGAGCAGTTCTTC. V is TRBV27 and J is TRBJ2-1; TRBD2 is a possible D gene (5 bases). The CDR3 totals 14 residues. Germline CDR1 MNHEY, CDR2 SMNVEV (reference sequence). The V and J ends lost 2 bases and 4 bases respectively, with 9 bases between them.